What follows is one TCR beta chain and its context. The antigen is not known. The data are from a study of sequential checkpoint blockade in melanoma. Study information: Around 90 pretreatment tumor DNA samples were TCRβ immunosequenced.

The CDR3 loop spans 14 amino acids. The germline CDR1 and CDR2 sequences are SGHRS and YFSETQ. Trimming removed 0 bases at V and 1 base at J, with 4 bases between. Regarding the study as a whole: Tumor T-cell fraction and clonality correlated with PD-L1 and CD8+ counts.

Method: immunoSEQ multiplex PCR; TCRdb's copy keeps in-frame clones and lacks some. The data contain some 4,700 clones, under 30% of them singletons. Sample treatment: randomized to nivolumab then ipilimumab (arm A) or the reverse (arm B). The TCR sequence derives from a human donor with melanoma. V usage is TRBV5-1 and J usage is TRBJ2-2; D remains unclear. The sample here was tumor tissue (inferred from file names), taken from a patient given nivolumab and ipilimumab in sequence. The CDR3 DNA sequence: TGCGCCAGCAGCTTGGCTCAGAACACCGGGGAGCTGTTTTTT. Protein: CASSLAQNTGELFF.